The T cell receptor beta chain under discussion was sequenced for a study of shared clonotypes between healthy human individuals. The V end lost 5 bases, the J end lost 5 bases, and 13 bases lay between the germline ends. This CDR3 is built from 13 residues. Germline V CDR1 and CDR2: LNHDA, SQIVND (reference sequence). Genomic DNA of each subset was evenly split across several immunoSEQ plates. Libraries were prepared by immunoSEQ multiplex PCR; TCRdb keeps only in-frame clonotypes and omits some of them. The table has approximately 600,000 clones, around 96% seen once. Concerning this clone itself: Its antigen is not known.

The study, taken as a whole, reports: Approximately 5% was the fraction of naive CD4 clonotypes found shared across a few donors. Among donors, the sharing of clonotypes was expected to be influenced by sequencing depth.

Only CD45RO-negative cells positively selected for CCR7 counted as naive CD8 cells, so terminally differentiated effector memory CD45RA+ cells were excluded. This rearrangement joins TRBV19 to TRBJ2-7; D gene ambiguous. The sequenced sample consisted of naive CD8+ T cells sorted from blood. This TCR was recovered from a woman aged 25 to 39 in good health. The CDR3 bases are TGTGCCAGTAGTGATACGGCGAGCGACGAGCAGTACTTC. Protein sequence: CASSDTASDEQYF.